The source of this TCR beta chain is a study of technical replicates of blood from several donors. Profiling relied on immunoSEQ multiplex PCR, and the TCRdb table lists in-frame clones only, not all of them. The sample holds about 14,000 clones, more than 80% seen once. Trimming stripped 4 bases from V and 5 bases from J, with 20 bases between. Per the germline V gene, CDR1 is SGHVS and CDR2 is FQNEAQ. The CDR3 length is 16 residues. This TCR came from a human donor in good health. The specimen sequenced was PBMCs. The J gene is TRBJ2-5, the V gene TRBV7-8; maybe TRBD2 (6 bases). The CDR3 nucleotides read TGTGCCAGCAGCTCCCGCCCCGCGGGGAGCTCTGAGACCCAGTACTTC. It translates to CASSSRPAGSSETQYF. The full variable domain, with the rest looked up from reference TRBV7-8 and TRBJ2-5, is GAGVSQSPRYKVAKRGQDVALRCDPISGHVSLFWYQQALGQGPEFLTYFQNEAQLDKSGLPSDRFFAERPEGSVSTLKIQRTQQEDSAVYLCASSSRPAGSSETQYFGPGTRLLVL.